The 23 T cell receptor beta chains reported below all come from one sample, sequenced in a study of blood T cell repertoires in COVID-19 (dated by TCRdb to the early 2020s). Library preparation used the immunoSEQ multiplex PCR assay. The source is immuneACCESS, and TCRdb retained only in-frame sequences with V and J called. Part of the clones is not carried over; for the studies checked, unresolved V genes explain less than half of this, and the remainder is unexplained. The sample table records approximately 300,000 clones; about nine tenths of these occur just once. The ten largest account for around 10% of the sample. What was sequenced was peripheral blood. All receptors come from a woman aged 25 to 39 with COVID-19, enrolled during active disease.

This rearrangement joins TRBV25-1 to TRBJ1-4; 9 nucleotides line up with TRBD1. Germline V lookup: CDR1 MGHDK, CDR2 SYGVNS. This CDR3 comprises 15 residues. V lost 9 bases and J lost 7; bases outside the gene matches: 12. This CDR3 is CASRMGTGFVEKLFF. Written as DNA, the CDR3 is TGTGCCAGTAGGATGGGGACAGGGTTTGTTGAAAAACTGTTTTTT.

J is TRBJ2-5 and V is TRBV5-4, with a possible D match to TRBD2 (6 bases). This CDR3 has 14 amino acids. The V end lost 3 bases, the J end lost 9 bases, and 18 bases lay between the germline ends. Germline CDR1 and CDR2: SGHNT and YYREEE (reference sequence). CDR3 DNA sequence: TGTGCCAGCAGCTGGGCGGGACCGTTATCTGCCCAGTACTTC. Protein sequence: CASSWAGPLSAQYF.

This chain connects TRBV7-9 to TRBJ2-7; possibly TRBD2 for D (6 bases). This CDR3 region has 14 residues. Trimming left V 5 bases short and J 5 bases short, with 16 bases between. CDR1 is SEHNR, CDR2 FQNEAQ, per germline (reference sequence). The CDR3 nucleotides read TGTGCCAGCAGCCGAAACGGGAGAGACCACGAGCAGTACTTC. Its protein is CASSRNGRDHEQYF. Together with reference TRBV7-9 and TRBJ2-7, the CDR3 gives the full variable domain: DTGVSQNPRHKITKRGQNVTFRCDPISEHNRLYWYRQTLGQGPEFLTYFQNEAQLEKSRLLSDRFSAERPKGSFSTLEIQRTEQGDSAMYLCASSRNGRDHEQYFGPGTRLTVT.

As concerns this clone: In the same sample, other DNA sequences code for this CDR3. The V call is TRBV28, the J call TRBJ2-3; tentatively, D is TRBD1 (5 bases). The germline V gene encodes CDR1 MDHEN and CDR2 SYDVKM. The CDR3 totals 13 residues. Trimming took 3 bases from V and 4 from J, leaving 8 bases between them. The CDR3 spells CASSFRRADTQYF. CDR3 nucleotide sequence: TGTGCCAGCAGTTTTCGCAGGGCAGATACGCAGTATTTT.

V usage is TRBV4-3 and J usage is TRBJ2-2; 8 bases are shared with TRBD1. Germline CDR1 is LGHNA and CDR2 is YSLEER. The CDR3 extends over 17 amino acids. Trimming at V came to 0 bases and at J to 1 base, leaving 4 bases not matched to a gene. The CDR3 DNA is TGCGCCAGCAGCCAAGATAGAGGACAGGGGAACACCGGGGAGCTGTTTTTT. Protein sequence: CASSQDRGQGNTGELFF.

The CDR3 sequence: CASSSAGTEDAEAFF. In nucleotides, the CDR3 is TGCGCCAGCAGCTCCGCCGGGACAGAGGATGCTGAAGCTTTCTTT. The J gene is TRBJ1-1, the V gene TRBV4-1, with 7 bases matching TRBD1. The junction had 12 bases not matched to a gene; V was cut back by 5 bases and J by 6 bases. The CDR3 contains 15 residues. Germline CDR1 reads MGHRA; CDR2 reads YSYEKL.

This clone was counted only a few times. The chain recombines TRBV2 with TRBJ1-1, with D hard to call. The CDR3 is 9 amino acids. Trimming shortened V by 7 bases and J by 7 bases, and 4 bases separated the two germline ends. CDR1 and CDR2 from the germline V gene are SNHLY and FYNNEI. The CDR3 loop reads CASTLEAFF. For the CDR3, the DNA is TGTGCCAGCACCCTTGAAGCTTTCTTT.

The chain has TRBV10-3 and TRBJ2-3; 10 nucleotides agree with TRBD2. V shed 4 bases, J shed 4 bases, and the junction held 8 bases outside the gene matches. The germline V gene encodes CDR1 ENHRY and CDR2 SYGVKD. The CDR3 runs 16 residues. DNA for the CDR3: TGTGCCATCAGTGGGCTTGCCGGGACTAGCGCAGATACGCAGTATTTT. Translation: CAISGLAGTSADTQYF.

V is TRBV5-4 and J is TRBJ2-7; 8 bases fit TRBD2. Per germline, CDR1 SGHNT and CDR2 YYREEE (reference sequence). V shed 0 bases and J 7 bases; nucleotides not matched to a gene: 12. The CDR3 covers 16 residues. CDR3 sequence (DNA): TGTGCCAGCAGCTTGGGAGGAGATAGCGGGACGAGGGAGCAGTACTTC. Its translation: CASSLGGDSGTREQYF.

The J gene is TRBJ2-1, the V gene TRBV7-2, with 7 bases that match TRBD1. After removal of 3 bases from V and 6 bases from J, the junction contained 8 bases not matched to a gene. This CDR3 is 15 amino acids long. CDR1 SGHTA and CDR2 FQGNSA come from the germline V gene. The CDR3 reads CASSFITGTANEQFF. CDR3 nucleotide sequence: TGTGCCAGCAGCTTCATTACGGGGACAGCCAATGAGCAGTTCTTC.

V usage is TRBV30 and J usage is TRBJ1-2, with 12 bases identical to TRBD1. This CDR3 has 15 amino acids. CDR1 is GTSNPN, CDR2 SVGIG, per germline (reference sequence). V shed 2 bases, J shed 7 bases, and the junction held 8 bases outside the gene matches. The CDR3 spells CAWSSGQGAFRGYTF. The CDR3 DNA reads TGTGCCTGGAGTTCGGGACAGGGGGCTTTTCGTGGCTACACCTTC.

The V call is TRBV30, the J call TRBJ1-3; D uncertain. Germline V gene sequence: CDR1 GTSNPN, CDR2 SVGIG (reference sequence). The CDR3 is 13 amino acids. Trimming removed 0 bases from V and 8 bases from J, with 11 bases in between. The CDR3 loop reads CAWSVRSWDTIYF. In DNA form, the CDR3 reads TGTGCCTGGAGTGTCAGGTCCTGGGACACCATATATTTT.

This chain connects TRBV6-1 to TRBJ2-7; TRBD2 aligns across 7 bases. V lost 4 bases, J lost 3 bases, and 15 bases stayed unmatched. This CDR3 is built from 17 residues. Looked up from germline, CDR1 is MNHNS and CDR2 is SASEGT. CDR3 DNA sequence: TGTGCCAGCAGTGTAATCGGGTCGGGAGGTACCTACTACGAGCAGTACTTC. Translation: CASSVIGSGGTYYEQYF.

This clone occurred a few times. J is TRBJ1-4 and V is TRBV4-1; 8 positions agree with TRBD1. Germline V gene sequence: CDR1 MGHRA, CDR2 YSYEKL. The ends lost 4 bases at V and 8 bases at J; junction bases unmatched: 12. This CDR3 region has 16 residues. The CDR3 DNA sequence: TGCGCCAGCAGCCCTCATCGGTGGGACAGGAACGAAAAACTGTTTTTT. This gives the protein CASSPHRWDRNEKLFF.

V gene TRBV30 combines with J gene TRBJ1-2, with 7 bases identical to TRBD1. V shed 0 bases and J 2 bases; nucleotides not matched to a gene: 9. The CDR3 contains 16 residues. Looked up from germline, CDR1 is GTSNPN and CDR2 is SVGIG (reference sequence). The CDR3 spells CAWSVRFGQDNYGYTF. The DNA for the CDR3 is TGTGCCTGGAGTGTACGATTCGGACAGGACAACTATGGCTACACCTTC.

This clone was seen only a few times. V is TRBV3-1 (or the pseudogene TRBV3-2) and J is TRBJ2-7; the match to TRBD2 covers 14 bases. The CDR3 has 17 amino acids. CDR1 and CDR2 from the germline V gene are LGHDT and YNNKEL (reference sequence). The J segment lost 9 bases and the V segment lost 0 bases, leaving 10 bases of the junction unmatched. The CDR3 nucleotides read TGTGCCAGCAGCCAAGATGGCAGGGAGACTAGCGGGAGGGGGCAGTACTTC. This codes for CASSQDGRETSGRGQYF.

This chain connects TRBV28 to TRBJ2-7; weak D call: TRBD2 (5 bases). V lost 7 bases and J 4 bases, leaving 8 bases between the germline ends. The CDR3 has 11 amino acids. Germline V gives CDR1 MDHEN, CDR2 SYDVKM. CDR3 amino acids: CASKEGYEQYF. The CDR3 DNA follows: TGTGCCAGCAAAGAGGGATACGAGCAGTACTTC.

The rearrangement links TRBV30 to TRBJ1-4; 9 bases agree with TRBD1. The CDR3 contains 14 residues. Germline V gives CDR1 GTSNPN, CDR2 SVGIG (reference sequence). V trimming: 5 bases; J trimming: 9 bases; junction bases outside the gene matches: 10. CDR3 nucleotide sequence: TGTGCCTGGGGGACAGGGCTCCTCGGCCAAAAACTGTTTTTT. As protein: CAWGTGLLGQKLFF.

The CDR3 protein is CATSRSMGGESPLHF. The CDR3 nucleotides read TGTGCCACCAGCAGGTCCATGGGAGGGGAATCACCCCTCCACTTT. The chain joins TRBV15 to TRBJ1-6; tentative D call: TRBD1 (5 bases). Germline-derived CDR1 and CDR2 are LNHNV and YYDKDF (reference sequence). Trimming removed 3 bases from V and 10 bases from J, with 16 bases in between. The CDR3 contains 15 residues.

The J gene is TRBJ1-1, the V gene TRBV6-5, with 8 bases lining up with TRBD1. This CDR3 is built from 14 residues. Germline CDR1 MNHEY, CDR2 SVGAGI. J lost 3 bases, V lost 6 bases, and 6 bases had no gene match. CDR3 in amino acids: CASSPDRVHTEAFF. The CDR3 region has the DNA TGTGCCAGCAGCCCGGACAGGGTCCACACTGAAGCTTTCTTT.

The V call is TRBV19, the J call TRBJ2-1, with TRBD1 as a possible D gene (5 bases). The CDR3 length is 14 residues. Trimming left V 7 bases short and J 7 bases short, with 17 bases between. Germline values: CDR1 LNHDA, CDR2 SQIVND (reference sequence). The DNA for the CDR3 is TGTGCCAGTAACTCGGTGGGGCGTCTGAATGAGCAGTTCTTC. It is translated as CASNSVGRLNEQFF.

The genes are TRBV19 and TRBJ1-5, with 8 bases lining up with TRBD1. J was trimmed by 7 bases and V by 10 bases; bases with no gene match: 9. CDR1 is LNHDA, CDR2 SQIVND, per germline (reference sequence). This CDR3 is 13 amino acids long. In nucleotides, the CDR3 is TGTGCCACCTCCGACAGGGGAAGCCAGCCCCAGCATTTT. Translated, it gives CATSDRGSQPQHF.

V is TRBV6-4 and J is TRBJ2-1, with 16 bases lining up with TRBD2. CDR3 length: 19 residues. Germline V CDR1 and CDR2: MRHNA, SNTAGT. The junction had 14 bases not matched to a gene; V was cut back by 6 bases and J by 6 bases. CDR3 protein: CASSDVPGLAGGPLNEQFF. The CDR3 DNA reads as TGTGCCAGCAGCGACGTCCCGGGACTAGCGGGAGGGCCCCTCAATGAGCAGTTCTTC.